This T cell receptor beta chain was observed in a study of CD8 T cells in ankylosing spondylitis. TCRdb analysed the 5' RACE reads with MiXCR anew, one entry per CDR3 protein. In the table there are 150,000 to 200,000 distinct CDR3 sequences, 10% to 15% of which are singletons. V lost 4 bases and J 10 bases, leaving 14 bases between the germline ends. From germline, CDR1 is MGHDK and CDR2 SYGVNS. The CDR3 covers 12 residues. In this sample, this clonotype turned up a few times. Sequencing was done on a sample of blood, either unsorted or a sorted T cell fraction (not recorded which). This rearrangement joins TRBV25-1 to TRBJ2-7; no firm D call. The origin of this receptor is a female donor with ankylosing spondylitis or in good health (not recorded which). CDR3 region: CASSVSLGKQYF. CDR3 DNA: TGTGCCAGCAGTGTCTCCCTGGGGAAACAGTACTTC.